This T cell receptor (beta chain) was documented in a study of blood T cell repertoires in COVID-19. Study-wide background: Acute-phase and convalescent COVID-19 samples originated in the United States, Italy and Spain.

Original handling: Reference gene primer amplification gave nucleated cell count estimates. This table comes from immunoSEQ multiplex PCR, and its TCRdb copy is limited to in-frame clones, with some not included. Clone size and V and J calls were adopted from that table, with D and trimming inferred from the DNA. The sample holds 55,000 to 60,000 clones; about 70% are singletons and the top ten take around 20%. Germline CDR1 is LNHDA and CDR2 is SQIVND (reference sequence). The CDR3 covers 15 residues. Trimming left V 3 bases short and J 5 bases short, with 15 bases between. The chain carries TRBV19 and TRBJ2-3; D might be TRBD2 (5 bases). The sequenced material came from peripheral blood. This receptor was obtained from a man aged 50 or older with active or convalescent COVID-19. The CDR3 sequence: CASSMTGTVRDTQYF. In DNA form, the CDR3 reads TGTGCCAGTAGTATGACGGGAACGGTAAGAGATACGCAGTATTTT. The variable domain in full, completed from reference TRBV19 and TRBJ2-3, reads DGGITQSPKYLFRKEGQNVTLSCEQNLNHDAMYWYRQDPGQGLRLIYYSQIVNDFQKGDIAEGYSVSREKKESFPLTVTSAQKNPTAFYLCASSMTGTVRDTQYFGPGTRLTVL.